The 7 T cell receptor beta chains listed next were all sequenced from one sample in a study of blood T cell repertoires in COVID-19. Sequencing used immunoSEQ multiplex PCR; TCRdb keeps in-frame clones, though not all of them. The profile shows approximately 350,000 clones, 70% to 90% of them singletons. Material: peripheral blood. These TCRs come from a woman aged 60-70 years with COVID-19, enrolled during active disease.

The rearrangement uses TRBV7-2 and TRBJ1-5; D remains ambiguous. V lost 4 bases, J lost 5 bases, and 6 bases lay in between. CDR3 length equals 12 residues. Germline CDR1 SGHTA, CDR2 FQGNSA. CDR3 in amino acids: CASSSGYQPQHF. In DNA form, the CDR3 reads TGTGCCAGCAGCTCGGGATATCAGCCCCAGCATTTT.

The V and J genes are TRBV7-9 and TRBJ1-2; no clear D gene. The CDR3 totals 14 residues. Germline values: CDR1 SEHNR, CDR2 FQNEAQ (reference sequence). Trimming took 5 bases from V and 5 from J, leaving 15 bases between them. CDR3 coding DNA: TGTGCCAGCAGCCCACGCGGCAGTGAATATGGCTACACCTTC. Its translation is CASSPRGSEYGYTF.

The chain carries TRBV5-1 and TRBJ1-1; D is possibly TRBD1 (5 bases). This CDR3 is 14 amino acids long. Germline loops: CDR1 SGHRS, CDR2 YFSETQ. V was pared by 0 bases and J by 3 bases, with 9 bases between. The CDR3 sequence: CASSLEGWDTEAFF. CDR3 DNA sequence: TGCGCCAGCAGCTTGGAGGGGTGGGACACTGAAGCTTTCTTT.

The chain couples TRBV7-2 to TRBJ1-4, with a tentative D call TRBD1 (6 bases). The CDR3 is 17 residues long. Germline CDR1 and CDR2: SGHTA and FQGNSA. V was pared by 1 base and J by 8 bases, with 20 bases between. CDR3 sequence: CASSLGRTQGQLEKLFF. As DNA, the CDR3 is TGTGCCAGCAGCTTAGGGCGAACACAGGGCCAGCTCGAAAAACTGTTTTTT.

The CDR3 protein is CASKWGDRDNEQFF. The CDR3 DNA follows: TGTGCCAGCAAATGGGGGGACCGCGACAATGAGCAGTTCTTC. The V call is TRBV3-1 (or the pseudogene TRBV3-2), the J call TRBJ2-1, with D possibly TRBD2 on 6 matching bases. The length of the CDR3 is 14 residues. The germline V gene encodes CDR1 LGHDT and CDR2 YNNKEL (reference sequence). V dropped 7 bases and J dropped 5 bases, with 15 bases sitting between them.

This rearrangement joins TRBV30 to TRBJ1-5; D is perhaps TRBD1 (6 bases). V was pared by 3 bases and J by 3 bases, with 9 bases between. The germline V gene has CDR1 GTSNPN and CDR2 SVGIG (reference sequence). CDR3 length: 13 residues. CDR3 in amino acids: CAWSQGNNQPQHF. CDR3 nucleotides: TGTGCCTGGAGCCAGGGGAACAATCAGCCCCAGCATTTT.

This clone occurred once. The V call is TRBV18, the J call TRBJ2-7, with 9 bases matching TRBD1. V lost 8 bases to trimming and J lost 0 bases; unmatched junction nucleotides: 11. Germline CDR1 KGHSH, CDR2 LQKENI. The CDR3 sequence is 16 residues long. The CDR3: CASTPRDRESSYEQYF. CDR3 coding DNA: TGTGCCAGCACCCCCCGGGACAGGGAGAGCTCCTACGAGCAGTACTTC.